A selection of T cell receptor beta chains follows, all from one sample in a study of regulatory T cells in long-lasting Graves disease. TCRdb itself ran the multiplex PCR reads through MiXCR, one entry per CDR3 protein. The table shows roughly 610,000 distinct CDR3 sequences, with more than 15% occurring only once. The same specimen was also included in a second study, on T cells in Graves' hyperthyroidism and ophthalmopathy.

Here the sequenced sample was peripheral blood mononuclear cells (PBMCs), taken at new diagnosis, from a patient treated with antithyroid drugs. These receptors were taken from a man in his late teens or twenties with Graves disease. Both conserved end residues are part of each CDR3. Each record gives: clone size, D gene, J gene, V gene, CDR3 protein, CDR3 DNA. D genes are given only for firm matches. Where a row states a size, it is once, few, many or the class of an expanded clone; other rows omit it.

clone_size: few; d_call: -; j_call: TRBJ2-6; v_call: TRBV10-3; cdr3_aa: CAIRPSSGANVLTF; cdr3_nt: TGTGCCATCAGGCCAAGCTCTGGGGCCAACGTCCTGACTTTC
clone_size: few; d_call: TRBD2; j_call: TRBJ2-5; v_call: TRBV5-1; cdr3_aa: CASSIFLAGEETQYF; cdr3_nt: TGCGCCAGCAGCATATTTTTAGCGGGAGAAGAGACCCAGTACTTC
clone_size: few; d_call: -; j_call: TRBJ1-6; v_call: TRBV7-9; cdr3_aa: CASSPIGAPLHF; cdr3_nt: TGTGCCAGCAGCCCAATAGGGGCACCCCTCCACTTT
clone_size: many; d_call: -; j_call: TRBJ2-1; v_call: TRBV6-1; cdr3_aa: CASSDQWGSYNEQFF; cdr3_nt: TGTGCCAGCAGCGACCAGTGGGGCTCCTACAATGAGCAGTTCTTC
clone_size: -; d_call: -; j_call: TRBJ2-6; v_call: TRBV19; cdr3_aa: CASSLGRKGGANVLTF; cdr3_nt: TGTGCCAGTAGTCTTGGCAGAAAAGGTGGGGCCAACGTCCTGACTTTC
clone_size: -; d_call: -; j_call: TRBJ1-1; v_call: TRBV14; cdr3_aa: CASSLLGTPEAFF; cdr3_nt: TGTGCCAGCAGCTTACTGGGGACCCCTGAAGCTTTCTTT
clone_size: many; d_call: -; j_call: TRBJ2-3; v_call: TRBV7-2; cdr3_aa: CASSLVRADTQYF; cdr3_nt: TGTGCCAGCAGCTTAGTCAGAGCAGATACGCAGTATTTT
clone_size: many; d_call: TRBD1; j_call: TRBJ2-2; v_call: TRBV5-1; cdr3_aa: CASRQGSTGELFF; cdr3_nt: TGCGCCAGCAGACAGGGGAGCACCGGGGAGCTGTTTTTT
clone_size: few; d_call: TRBD1; j_call: TRBJ1-1; v_call: TRBV10-3; cdr3_aa: CAISGQGAQKKHTEAFF; cdr3_nt: TGTGCCATCAGTGGACAGGGGGCTCAGAAAAAACACACTGAAGCTTTCTTT
clone_size: -; d_call: -; j_call: TRBJ1-5; v_call: TRBV11-2; cdr3_aa: CASSLRFGFNQPQHF; cdr3_nt: TGTGCCAGCAGCTTAAGGTTTGGGTTCAATCAGCCCCAGCATTTT
clone_size: many; d_call: -; j_call: TRBJ1-1; v_call: TRBV11-2; cdr3_aa: CASSLGTGLHTEAFF; cdr3_nt: TGTGCCAGCAGCTTAGGAACAGGGTTACACACTGAAGCTTTCTTT
clone_size: few; d_call: -; j_call: TRBJ2-2; v_call: TRBV7-9; cdr3_aa: CASSPRGAGVAGELFF; cdr3_nt: TGTGCCAGCAGCCCCCGTGGGGCAGGGGTTGCCGGGGAGCTGTTTTTT
clone_size: many; d_call: TRBD1; j_call: TRBJ1-5; v_call: TRBV27; cdr3_aa: CASSAGTARNQPQHF; cdr3_nt: TGTGCCAGCAGTGCTGGGACAGCGCGCAATCAGCCCCAGCATTTT
clone_size: -; d_call: TRBD1; j_call: TRBJ1-2; v_call: TRBV19; cdr3_aa: CASSPTGGANYGYTF; cdr3_nt: TGTGCCAGTAGTCCTACAGGGGGCGCGAACTATGGCTACACCTTC
clone_size: -; d_call: -; j_call: TRBJ2-7; v_call: TRBV9; cdr3_aa: CASSGRTGPYEQYF; cdr3_nt: TGTGCCAGCAGCGGGCGCACGGGGCCCTACGAGCAGTACTTC
clone_size: many; d_call: TRBD2; j_call: TRBJ2-2; v_call: TRBV28; cdr3_aa: CASSLAVTGTTAGELFF; cdr3_nt: TGTGCCAGCAGTTTAGCCGTGACCGGGACTACTGCCGGGGAGCTGTTTTTT
clone_size: many; d_call: -; j_call: TRBJ2-1; v_call: TRBV2; cdr3_aa: CAISAGISGSSYNEQFF; cdr3_nt: TGTGCCATCTCCGCGGGAATCAGTGGGAGCTCCTACAATGAGCAGTTCTTC
clone_size: few; d_call: -; j_call: TRBJ2-7; v_call: TRBV4-1; cdr3_aa: CASSQERQGEQYF; cdr3_nt: TGCGCCAGCAGCCAAGAAAGGCAGGGCGAGCAGTACTTC
clone_size: once; d_call: -; j_call: TRBJ2-7; v_call: TRBV5-5; cdr3_aa: CASSSWDTSCEQYF; cdr3_nt: TGTGCCAGCAGCTCCTGGGACACCTCCTGCGAGCAGTACTTC
clone_size: many; d_call: -; j_call: TRBJ2-3; v_call: TRBV12-3/TRBV12-4; cdr3_aa: CASSLGLAPVDTQYF; cdr3_nt: TGTGCCAGCAGTTTAGGGCTAGCCCCGGTAGATACGCAGTATTTT
clone_size: -; d_call: -; j_call: TRBJ1-5; v_call: TRBV19; cdr3_aa: CASSTTAGPQHF; cdr3_nt: TGTGCCAGTAGTACCACCGCAGGGCCCCAGCATTTT
clone_size: -; d_call: TRBD1; j_call: TRBJ2-5; v_call: TRBV5-1; cdr3_aa: CASSLSGQTSETQYF; cdr3_nt: TGCGCCAGCAGCTTGTCGGGACAGACATCAGAGACCCAGTACTTC
clone_size: -; d_call: TRBD1; j_call: TRBJ2-1; v_call: TRBV10-3; cdr3_aa: CAEKNRGRVGNEQFF; cdr3_nt: TGTGCCGAGAAAAACAGGGGGCGGGTTGGTAATGAGCAGTTCTTC
clone_size: many; d_call: TRBD2; j_call: TRBJ2-1; v_call: TRBV12-3/TRBV12-4; cdr3_aa: CASTWTSGTYNEQFF; cdr3_nt: TGTGCCAGCACTTGGACTAGCGGAACCTACAATGAGCAGTTCTTC
clone_size: -; d_call: TRBD2; j_call: TRBJ2-1; v_call: TRBV9; cdr3_aa: CASSTRTSGYNSYNEQFF; cdr3_nt: TGTGCCAGCAGCACCCGGACTAGCGGCTACAATTCCTACAATGAGCAGTTCTTC
clone_size: many; d_call: TRBD1; j_call: TRBJ2-7; v_call: TRBV18; cdr3_aa: CASSPGTGGPYEQYF; cdr3_nt: TGCGCCAGCAGCCCGGGGACAGGGGGGCCCTACGAGCAGTACTTC
clone_size: -; d_call: TRBD2; j_call: TRBJ2-4; v_call: TRBV20-1; cdr3_aa: CSASGRAVAKNIQYF; cdr3_nt: TGCAGTGCTAGCGGGAGGGCCGTGGCCAAAAACATTCAGTACTTC
clone_size: many; d_call: TRBD2; j_call: TRBJ2-1; v_call: TRBV11-2; cdr3_aa: CASSLVAGVRFNEQFF; cdr3_nt: TGTGCCAGCAGCTTAGTAGCGGGAGTACGGTTTAATGAGCAGTTCTTC
clone_size: few; d_call: -; j_call: TRBJ2-2; v_call: TRBV20-1; cdr3_aa: CSARDQLAYTGELFF; cdr3_nt: TGCAGTGCTAGAGATCAGCTAGCCTACACCGGGGAGCTGTTTTTT
clone_size: few; d_call: -; j_call: TRBJ2-7; v_call: TRBV5-1; cdr3_aa: CASSLTSHEQYF; cdr3_nt: TGCGCCAGCAGCTTGACGTCCCACGAGCAGTACTTC
clone_size: -; d_call: TRBD1; j_call: TRBJ2-7; v_call: TRBV20-1; cdr3_aa: CSAGGQAPSEQYF; cdr3_nt: TGCAGTGCTGGGGGACAGGCTCCCTCCGAGCAGTACTTC
clone_size: -; d_call: -; j_call: TRBJ2-6; v_call: TRBV13; cdr3_aa: CASSSQNSGANVLTF; cdr3_nt: TGTGCCAGCAGCTCCCAGAATTCTGGGGCCAACGTCCTGACTTTC
clone_size: -; d_call: TRBD1; j_call: TRBJ1-2; v_call: TRBV5-6; cdr3_aa: CASRHGRSGGYYGYTF; cdr3_nt: TGTGCCAGCAGACATGGAAGGTCAGGGGGATACTATGGCTACACCTTC
clone_size: -; d_call: -; j_call: TRBJ2-2; v_call: TRBV27; cdr3_aa: CASSLRASNTGELFF; cdr3_nt: TGTGCCAGCAGTTTAAGGGCCTCGAACACCGGGGAGCTGTTTTTT
clone_size: -; d_call: TRBD1; j_call: TRBJ2-2; v_call: TRBV7-9; cdr3_aa: CASSPLQGSGELFF; cdr3_nt: TGTGCCAGCAGCCCCCTACAGGGGTCCGGGGAGCTGTTTTTT
clone_size: many; d_call: -; j_call: TRBJ1-5; v_call: TRBV11-2; cdr3_aa: CASSLVATANQPQHF; cdr3_nt: TGTGCCAGCAGCTTAGTCGCTACAGCAAATCAGCCCCAGCATTTT